The rows below give T cell receptor beta chains drawn from one sample of a study of blood T cell repertoires in COVID-19. The protocol was immunoSEQ multiplex PCR, while the TCRdb copy is restricted to in-frame clones and leaves out a portion. The sample has about 32,000 clones, roughly 84% seen once; the top ten hold 11% to 15%. The material sequenced was peripheral blood. The receptors shown here come from a man aged 55 to 70 with active COVID-19. Both conserved end residues are part of each CDR3. D genes are given only for firm matches. Rows give clone size only sometimes, using once, few, many, or a class for an expanded clone.

>TRBJ1-5|NA|NA|TRBV15
TGTGCCACCAGCAGAGATGAGGTAGACCAGCCCCAGCATTTT
CATSRDEVDQPQHF
>TRBJ1-4|NA|NA|TRBV6-5
TGTGCCAGCAGCCTCCGGGAGGTTGATAGTGAAAAACTGTTTTTT
CASSLREVDSEKLFF
>TRBJ2-7|TRBD2|NA|TRBV30
TGTGCCTGGAGACTAGCGGGACACTACGAGCAGTACTTC
CAWRLAGHYEQYF
>TRBJ1-2|NA|NA|TRBV10-1
TGCGCCAGCAACTACCCCTGGGGCGCCCAAGCTAACTATGGCTACACCTTC
CASNYPWGAQANYGYTF
>TRBJ1-2|TRBD1|NA|TRBV4-2
TGTGCCAGCAGCCAAGAAGATCGAGGACAGGGGTCTGGCTACACCTTC
CASSQEDRGQGSGYTF
>TRBJ2-1|TRBD2|few|TRBV6-1
TGTGCCAGCAGTGAAGGGGAGGGCAGGGAGCAGTTCTTC
CASSEGEGREQFF
>TRBJ2-1|NA|NA|TRBV9
TGTGCCAGCAGCGTAGTAGGGGTGGCCTACAATGAGCAGTTCTTC
CASSVVGVAYNEQFF
>TRBJ2-5|NA|NA|TRBV3-1/TRBV3-2
TGTGCCAGCAGCCAAGGTTTCCGAGAGACCCAGTACTTC
CASSQGFRETQYF
>TRBJ2-3|NA|NA|TRBV6-5
TGTGCCAGCAGCGACGGGGGAAGTGCAGATACGCAGTATTTT
CASSDGGSADTQYF
>TRBJ2-5|TRBD2|few|TRBV9
TGTGCCAGCACAAGAACCGGGGGGCAAGAGACCCAGTACTTC
CASTRTGGQETQYF
>TRBJ2-1|TRBD2|NA|TRBV5-4
TGTGCCAGCAGTAGCGGGAGGGCGTACAATGAGCAGTTCTTC
CASSSGRAYNEQFF
>TRBJ2-3|TRBD2|NA|TRBV9
TGTGCCAGCAGCGCGGGACTAGCGGAGGGAGATACGCAGTATTTT
CASSAGLAEGDTQYF
>TRBJ2-7|NA|NA|TRBV11-3
TGTGCCAGCAGCTTAGGGTCGAGTGGTACTAACGAGCAGTACTTC
CASSLGSSGTNEQYF
>TRBJ2-2|NA|NA|TRBV7-2
TGTGCCAGCAGCAGGGAGGTGAACACCGGGGAGCTGTTTTTT
CASSREVNTGELFF
>TRBJ2-7|TRBD2|NA|TRBV7-2
TGTGCCAGCAGCTTCCTTAGCGGTGTAGCGGGGGCCTACGAGCAGTACTTC
CASSFLSGVAGAYEQYF
>TRBJ1-2|TRBD1|NA|TRBV27
TGTGCCAGCAGTTTATCGGCAGGGGGCTATGGCTACACCTTC
CASSLSAGGYGYTF
>TRBJ2-7|TRBD1|NA|TRBV7-9
TGTGCCAGCAGCTCGACAGGGATCTCGTCTTTCTACGAGCAGTACTTC
CASSSTGISSFYEQYF
>TRBJ2-2|NA|NA|TRBV9
TGTGCCAGCAGCGTAGCGGGAAGCAACACCGGGGAGCTGTTTTTT
CASSVAGSNTGELFF
>TRBJ2-3|TRBD2|NA|TRBV19
TGTGCCAGTAGTCGATCAAAGCGGGGAACAGATACGCAGTATTTT
CASSRSKRGTDTQYF
>TRBJ2-7|TRBD1|NA|TRBV7-2
TGTGCCAGCAGCAGCCGAGACAGGGGGAACGAGCAGTACTTC
CASSSRDRGNEQYF
>TRBJ2-7|TRBD2|once|TRBV6-5
TGTGCCAGCAGTTACGGGACTAGCTCGGGGGAGCAGTACTTC
CASSYGTSSGEQYF
>TRBJ1-1|TRBD1|NA|TRBV7-2
TGTGCCAGCAGCGTAGACAGGGTTTTAAGGAACACTGAAGCTTTCTTT
CASSVDRVLRNTEAFF
>TRBJ2-1|TRBD1|NA|TRBV19
TGTGCCAGTAGTACTCGACAGGGTCAGGGAGAGCAGTTCTTC
CASSTRQGQGEQFF
>TRBJ2-2|NA|NA|TRBV7-3
TGTGCCAGCAGCTTAGGGGGCGGGCAGCTCACCGGGGAGCTGTTTTTT
CASSLGGGQLTGELFF
>TRBJ1-6|TRBD1|NA|TRBV7-2
TGTGCCAGCAGCTCCGGGACAGGAGGGTCACCCCTCCACTTT
CASSSGTGGSPLHF
>TRBJ1-6|NA|NA|TRBV27
TGTGCCAGCAGTTTAGGAGCCATATCACCCCTCCACTTT
CASSLGAISPLHF
>TRBJ2-7|TRBD2|NA|TRBV15
TGTGCCACCAGCAGAGGGCGGGGGACCTCCTACGAGCAGTACTTC
CATSRGRGTSYEQYF
>TRBJ2-3|TRBD2|NA|TRBV7-3
TGTGCCAGCAGCATTAGCGGGTCCGGGGCAGATACGCAGTATTTT
CASSISGSGADTQYF
>TRBJ2-7|NA|NA|TRBV6-6
TGTGCCAGCAGTTACCGAGAGGGATCCTACGAGCAGTACTTC
CASSYREGSYEQYF
>TRBJ2-3|TRBD1|NA|TRBV18
TGTGCCAGCTCCCCCGGACAGGGGAGCACAGATACGCAGTATTTT
CASSPGQGSTDTQYF
>TRBJ2-3|TRBD2|NA|TRBV11-2
TGTGCCAGCAGCGAACTAGCGGGACCCACAGATACGCAGTATTTT
CASSELAGPTDTQYF
>TRBJ2-7|TRBD1|NA|TRBV3-1/TRBV3-2
TGTGCCAGCAGCCAAGTGAGGCCGACAGGGGGCATGTACTTC
CASSQVRPTGGMYF
>TRBJ2-7|NA|NA|TRBV6-5
TGTGCCAGCACCCAGGACTGGGGCTCCTACGAGCAGTACTTC
CASTQDWGSYEQYF
>TRBJ1-2|NA|NA|TRBV7-9
TGTGCCAGCAGCTTAGAGGGAGGATATGGCTACACCTTC
CASSLEGGYGYTF
>TRBJ2-1|TRBD1|NA|TRBV29-1
TGCAGCGTTGAAGACGACAGGGACCTCAATGAGCAGTTCTTC
CSVEDDRDLNEQFF
>TRBJ2-7|NA|NA|TRBV6-2/TRBV6-3
TGTGCCAGCAGTATCAACAGGGCCTACGAGCAGTACTTC
CASSINRAYEQYF
>TRBJ1-1|TRBD1|NA|TRBV7-2
TGTGCCAGCAGCTTAGTGGCAGGGGGCGGGTACACTGAAGCTTTCTTT
CASSLVAGGGYTEAFF
>TRBJ1-5|NA|NA|TRBV4-3
TGCGCCAGCAGCCAAGGGGCGGGGATGGGCAATCAGCCCCAGCATTTT
CASSQGAGMGNQPQHF
>TRBJ1-6|NA|few|TRBV19
TGTGCCAGTAGTTCAGCAGGACTGGAGTCACCCCTCCACTTT
CASSSAGLESPLHF
>TRBJ2-7|TRBD1|once|TRBV5-1
TGCGCCAGCAGCCCGACAGGGGGCTTTTACGAGCAGTACTTC
CASSPTGGFYEQYF
>TRBJ1-1|NA|NA|TRBV20-1
TGCAGTGCTAGTAAGGCAGGGGTGGACACTGAAGCTTTCTTT
CSASKAGVDTEAFF
>TRBJ2-7|TRBD2|NA|TRBV6-4
TGTGCCAGCACGACTAGCGGGAGTTCCCACGAGCAGTACTTC
CASTTSGSSHEQYF
>TRBJ1-1|NA|NA|TRBV29-1
TGCAGCCAGAAGAGGGCCGGGGAAGCTTTCTTT
CSQKRAGEAFF
>TRBJ2-7|NA|NA|TRBV14
TGTGCCAGCAGCTTAGCCTACGAGCAGTACTTC
CASSLAYEQYF
>TRBJ1-6|NA|NA|TRBV6-5
TGTGCCAGCAGCGATACCAGCTCCTATAATTCACCCCTCCACTTT
CASSDTSSYNSPLHF
>TRBJ2-5|TRBD1|NA|TRBV27
TGTGCCAGCAGTCTTATTGGGGACAGGGGGGGCCAAGAGACCCAGTACTTC
CASSLIGDRGGQETQYF
>TRBJ2-1|TRBD1|NA|TRBV29-1
TGCAGCGCGGGACAGGGGGCTAACAATGAGCAGTTCTTC
CSAGQGANNEQFF
>TRBJ1-1|TRBD1|NA|TRBV10-3
TGTGCCGCCGGGGACAGTCGCGACACTGAAGCTTTCTTT
CAAGDSRDTEAFF
>TRBJ2-1|TRBD1|NA|TRBV7-2
TGTGCCAGCAGCCGGGACAGGGGCCCCTACAATGAGCAGTTCTTC
CASSRDRGPYNEQFF